One T cell receptor beta chain is described in this entry. The data originate from a study of blood T cell repertoires in COVID-19. For the study at large: Acute and convalescent COVID-19 specimens originated in the United States, Italy and Spain.

Generated by immunoSEQ multiplex PCR, the TCRdb table keeps only in-frame clones and is missing some. The data contain roughly 76,000 clones, around nine tenths of them singletons. Trimming left V 5 bases short and J 0 bases short, with 13 bases between. Germline V gene sequence: CDR1 SGHVS, CDR2 FQNEAQ. This CDR3 spans 15 amino acids. The origin of this receptor is a man aged 50-60 years with acute or convalescent COVID-19. Sequencing was done on a sample of peripheral blood. The V and J genes are TRBV7-8 and TRBJ1-1; D remains ambiguous. CDR3 residues: CASSRLGRMNTEAFF. The CDR3 nucleotides read TGTGCCAGCAGCCGGCTGGGCCGGATGAACACTGAAGCTTTCTTT.